These 9 T cell receptor beta chains were all obtained from the same sample, sequenced in a study of blood T cell repertoires in COVID-19. Assay used: immunoSEQ multiplex PCR; TCRdb lists only in-frame clones, some missing. The data hold a few hundred thousand clones, with around 86% observed a single time. The sequenced sample consisted of PBMCs or T cells enriched from blood (not recorded which). The origin of the receptors is a woman aged 40 to 50 with acute COVID-19.

V is TRBV29-1 and J is TRBJ2-7; TRBD2 matches at 9 bases. The ends lost 5 bases at V and 6 bases at J; junction bases unmatched: 8. Germline lookup yields CDR1 SQVTM and CDR2 ANQGSEA. This CDR3 has 13 amino acids. The CDR3 bases are TGCAGCGTTTATGGCGGGAGGGCCTCCGAGCAGTACTTC. Translated: CSVYGGRASEQYF.

In this sample, this clone turned up once. The CDR3 sequence: CASSILAGGRTDTQYF. The CDR3 nucleotides are TGTGCCAGCAGCATCCTAGCGGGAGGACGCACAGATACGCAGTATTTT. The chain joins TRBV5-6 to TRBJ2-3; TRBD2 matches 11 bases. Per germline, CDR1 SGHDT and CDR2 YYEEEE. V lost 4 bases and J lost 1; bases outside the gene matches: 5. The CDR3 length is 16 residues.

The rearrangement joins TRBV7-9 to TRBJ2-3, with 9 bases aligning to TRBD2. V was pared by 1 base and J by 5 bases, with 7 bases of the junction left unmatched. Germline V lookup: CDR1 SEHNR, CDR2 FQNEAQ (reference sequence). This CDR3 comprises 16 residues. CDR3 in DNA: TGTGCCAGCAGCTTAGTCGGAGCGGGAGGTTTAGATACGCAGTATTTT. Protein: CASSLVGAGGLDTQYF.

The V call is TRBV28, the J call TRBJ1-2; 9 nucleotides match TRBD1. V gave up 2 bases and J gave up 8 bases; unmatched junction bases: 9. Per the germline V gene, CDR1 is MDHEN and CDR2 is SYDVKM. CDR3 length: 15 amino acids. CDR3 coding DNA: TGTGCCAGCAGTTTAACCGGGACAGGGTTTCAAGGCTACACCTTC. This encodes CASSLTGTGFQGYTF.

CDR3 nucleotides: TGTGCCAGTAGTCCCGGACAGGTGAACAATCAGCCCCAGCATTTT. This encodes CASSPGQVNNQPQHF. This chain links TRBV19 with TRBJ1-5; 7 bases line up with TRBD1. V lost 5 bases to trimming and J lost 3 bases; unmatched junction nucleotides: 7. The CDR3 is 15 amino acids. CDR1 and CDR2 (germline): LNHDA, SQIVND (reference sequence).

This chain links TRBV4-3 with TRBJ2-1, with TRBD2 identical over 11 bases. The CDR3 is 17 amino acids. Looked up from germline, CDR1 is LGHNA and CDR2 is YSLEER. The V and J ends lost 3 bases and 8 bases, in that order; junction bases with no gene match: 12. The chain's CDR3 is CASSHGGASGRFDEQFF. The DNA of the CDR3 is TGCGCCAGCAGCCACGGAGGGGCTAGCGGGAGGTTTGATGAGCAGTTCTTC.

This clone came up many times. The genes are TRBV6-5 and TRBJ2-7; D is undetermined. The V and J ends lost 7 bases and 3 bases respectively, with 7 bases between them. Per the germline V gene, CDR1 is MNHEY and CDR2 is SVGAGI. The CDR3 runs to 11 residues. The CDR3 loop reads CASKTGYEQYF. The CDR3 DNA follows: TGTGCCAGCAAAACGGGCTACGAGCAGTACTTC.

The chain combines TRBV30 with TRBJ2-3, with 10 bases lining up with TRBD2. From germline, CDR1 is GTSNPN and CDR2 SVGIG (reference sequence). This CDR3 region has 15 residues. With 0 bases clipped from V and 7 bases from J, the junction kept 7 bases outside the gene matches. The CDR3 region has the DNA TGTGCCTGGAGTGTGAGTCTAGCGGGGGCTAATACGCAGTATTTT. It is translated as CAWSVSLAGANTQYF.

This chain uses TRBV14 with TRBJ1-6; perhaps TRBD1 as D (5 bases). The CDR3 has 15 residues. The V end lost 4 bases, the J end lost 6 bases, and 13 bases lay between the germline ends. Germline V gives CDR1 SGHDN, CDR2 FVKESK. Here the CDR3 DNA reads TGTGCCAGCAGCCGAGATCAGGGTCTTAATTCACCCCTCCACTTT. Translating gives CASSRDQGLNSPLHF.